The 27 T cell receptor beta chains given below trace back to one sample, sequenced in a study of identical twins (dated by TCRdb to 2016 to 2017). The library was prepared using 5' RACE. The run used an Illumina HiSeq 2000. The raw public reads went through TCRdb reprocessing: fastp at Q25, MiXCR clone calling, in-frame beta chains kept. All rows with the same CDR3 protein become a single entry with the most common DNA and genes. The sample table shows 350,000 to 500,000 distinct CDR3 sequences, and about 18% are seen once. The ten most abundant clones make up 9.5% to 15% of the sample. Sequenced: naive T cells sorted from blood. This specimen's cell subset or site label, per the study, means: cells isolated with a human naive T-cell isolation kit. The receptors were gathered from a man in his forties or fifties in good health.

The chain carries TRBV12-3 or TRBV12-4 and TRBJ2-1; the D is unclear. Trimming removed 1 base at V and 8 bases at J, with 9 bases between. CDR3 length equals 13 residues. The CDR3 here is CASSLGGNHEQFF. The CDR3 nucleotides are TGTGCCAGCAGTTTAGGGGGTAACCATGAGCAGTTCTTC.

This rearrangement joins TRBV30 to TRBJ1-1; D is unclear. V lost 5 bases to trimming and J lost 1 base, with 8 bases between them. Germline CDR1 GTSNPN, CDR2 SVGIG (reference sequence). The CDR3 is 12 amino acids. The CDR3 sequence is CAWGRTNTEAFF. Here the CDR3 DNA reads TGTGCCTGGGGGAGGACGAACACTGAAGCTTTCTTT.

This clonotype has at least ten counts. V is TRBV7-9 and J is TRBJ1-4; D not certain. This CDR3 spans 12 amino acids. With 4 bases removed from V and 6 bases from J, the gap between germline ends came to 6 bases. Germline-derived CDR1 and CDR2 are SEHNR and FQNEAQ (reference sequence). The CDR3 region has the DNA TGTGCCAGCAGCTCCCAGGATGAAAAACTGTTTTTT. Protein product: CASSSQDEKLFF. The full variable domain, completed using reference TRBV7-9 and TRBJ1-4, is DTGVSQNPRHKITKRGQNVTFRCDPISEHNRLYWYRQTLGQGPEFLTYFQNEAQLEKSRLLSDRFSAERPKGSFSTLEIQRTEQGDSAMYLCASSSQDEKLFFGSGTQLSVL.

This clonotype appeared a few times. The chain links TRBV6-1 to TRBJ2-2; 8 bases are shared with TRBD1. CDR3 length: 16 residues. CDR1 and CDR2 from the germline V gene are MNHNS and SASEGT. J lost 5 bases, V lost 2 bases, and 7 bases had no gene match. The CDR3 bases are TGTGCCAGCAGTGAAAGGCCAGGGGGCGCGACCGGGGAGCTGTTTTTT. It is translated as CASSERPGGATGELFF.

V usage is TRBV7-2 and J usage is TRBJ2-1; maybe TRBD2 (6 bases). There are 15 residues in the CDR3. CDR1 and CDR2 (germline): SGHTA, FQGNSA. V was cut by 5 bases and J by 2 bases, with 13 bases left in between. The CDR3 protein is CASSPFSGAYNEQFF. The CDR3 nucleotides are TGTGCCAGCAGCCCCTTTTCGGGAGCCTACAATGAGCAGTTCTTC.

This chain joins TRBV20-1 and TRBJ1-4; 10 bases map to TRBD1. This CDR3 has 15 amino acids. The V gene's germline CDR1 is DFQATT and CDR2 SNEGSKA (reference sequence). Trimming removed 1 base from V and 7 bases from J; junction bases left unmatched: 6. The chain's CDR3 is CSARGGGTGVEKLFF. DNA for the CDR3: TGCAGTGCTAGAGGCGGCGGGACAGGGGTTGAAAAACTGTTTTTT.

The chain combines TRBV4-1 with TRBJ2-4, with 10 bases fitting TRBD2. CDR1 is MGHRA, CDR2 YSYEKL, per germline. The CDR3 has 15 residues. V was pared by 4 bases and J by 4 bases, with 4 bases of the junction left unmatched. The CDR3 nucleotides are TGCGCCAGCAGCCTTCAAGCGGGAGGGAAAAACATTCAGTACTTC. Translating it yields CASSLQAGGKNIQYF.

The sample holds many counts of this clonotype. The chain has TRBV20-1 and TRBJ2-2; TRBD2 matches 14 bases. Trimming removed 1 base from V and 5 bases from J; junction bases left unmatched: 12. The CDR3 length is 19 residues. Germline loops: CDR1 DFQATT, CDR2 SNEGSKA (reference sequence). CDR3 residues: CSARVTGTSGRGSTGELFF. The CDR3 DNA reads as TGCAGTGCTAGAGTCACAGGGACTAGCGGGAGAGGGTCGACCGGGGAGCTGTTTTTT.

This clonotype was seen many times. The chain has TRBV18 and TRBJ2-5; possible D gene TRBD2, 6 bases. The CDR3 is made up of 16 amino acids. V gave up 5 bases and J gave up 1 base, with 17 bases separating them. Germline-derived CDR1 and CDR2 are KGHSH and LQKENI. In nucleotides, the CDR3 is TGTGCCAGCTCATTAACCGAGGCGGGATCCCAAGAGACCCAGTACTTC. Its translation is CASSLTEAGSQETQYF.

In this sample, this clonotype turned up many times. This sequence joins TRBV5-1 and TRBJ2-7, with a weak D call TRBD2 (5 bases). The germline V and J ends were trimmed by 1 base and 4 bases, with 12 bases remaining between them. The CDR3 loop spans 14 amino acids. Germline loops: CDR1 SGHRS, CDR2 YFSETQ. CDR3 residues: CASSLSGDVYEQYF. The CDR3 nucleotides read TGCGCCAGCAGCTTGAGCGGAGACGTATACGAGCAGTACTTC.

This clonotype showed up just a few times. The chain employs TRBV7-6 and TRBJ2-1, with no clear D. Trimming removed 2 bases at V and 6 bases at J, with 8 bases between. CDR1 and CDR2 from the germline V gene are SGHVS and FNYEAQ. The CDR3 is 13 amino acids. This CDR3 is CASSLSLSNEQFF. DNA of the CDR3: TGTGCCAGCAGCTTATCCTTAAGCAATGAGCAGTTCTTC.

This clonotype was counted only a few times. The chain links TRBV10-3 to TRBJ2-7; 8 nucleotides match TRBD1. This CDR3 has 14 residues. Looked up from germline, CDR1 is ENHRY and CDR2 is SYGVKD. J gave up 6 bases and V 7 bases, and 11 bases lay outside the gene matches. The CDR3 region is CAITLDPQGAEQYF. CDR3 coding DNA: TGTGCCATCACCCTTGATCCCCAGGGGGCCGAGCAGTACTTC.

This clonotype was detected many times. The chain recombines TRBV9 with TRBJ2-1; 7 bases match TRBD2. The CDR3 extends over 15 amino acids. The V segment lost 2 bases and the J segment 7 bases; nucleotides outside the gene matches: 9. Germline CDR1 is SGDLS and CDR2 is YYNGEE. In DNA, the CDR3 is TGTGCCAGCAGCGTCGGCGGGAGCGGTAGGAATGAGCAGTTCTTC. This translates into CASSVGGSGRNEQFF.

This clonotype occurred a few times. The chain employs TRBV20-1 and TRBJ2-3; D not certain. The germline gives CDR1 DFQATT, CDR2 SNEGSKA (reference sequence). V dropped 5 bases and J dropped 2 bases, with 5 bases sitting between them. This CDR3 spans 11 amino acids. The CDR3 DNA is TGCAGTGCTCTGAACACAGATACGCAGTATTTT. Translated: CSALNTDTQYF.

This clonotype was detected many times. One junction end does not reproduce the germline sequence, and a read error may be involved. The chain uses TRBV20-1 and TRBJ2-5, with D perhaps TRBD1 (6 bases). Germline CDR1 reads DFQATT; CDR2 reads SNEGSKA (reference sequence). This CDR3 spans 14 amino acids. The CDR3 DNA reads TGCAGTGCTAGTAGTCAGGGGAATCAAGGGACCCAGTACTTC. It translates to CSASSQGNQGTQYF.

Only a few counts were recorded for this clonotype. This rearrangement joins TRBV11-2 to TRBJ2-1, with 11 bases aligning to TRBD2. The germline V gene encodes CDR1 SGHAT and CDR2 FQNNGV. There are 17 residues in the CDR3. Trimming removed 6 bases from V and 4 bases from J; junction bases left unmatched: 11. CDR3 in DNA: TGTGCCAGCAGGGAAGATGGGACTAGCGGATTGTACAATGAGCAGTTCTTC. Translation: CASREDGTSGLYNEQFF.

The chain is built from TRBV12-3 or TRBV12-4 and TRBJ2-1; 9 bases align to TRBD2. The J segment lost 0 bases and the V segment lost 8 bases, leaving 5 bases of the junction unmatched. The CDR3 extends over 15 amino acids. The CDR3 loop is CASGSGGPSYNEQFF. The CDR3, as DNA: TGTGCCAGCGGTAGCGGGGGACCCTCCTACAATGAGCAGTTCTTC.

This clonotype was recorded many times. V is TRBV12-3 or TRBV12-4 and J is TRBJ1-3, with D possibly being TRBD1 (5 bases). V was cut by 8 bases and J by 0 bases, with 14 bases left in between. The CDR3 loop spans 15 amino acids. The CDR3 here is CASFEGLHSGNTIYF. The CDR3 coding sequence is TGTGCCAGCTTTGAGGGACTTCACTCTGGAAACACCATATATTTT.

Turning to this clonotype: A read error is likely, as this CDR3 ends without the conserved phenylalanine or tryptophan. The limits of the CDR3 on the DNA are not certain, so only TCRdb's listed CDR3 is given. The V call is TRBV4-2, the J call TRBJ2-7; the table's D call of TRBD2 was not tested on the DNA. Germline CDR1 LGHNA, CDR2 YNFKEQ. Both ends counted, the CDR3 spans 11 residues. The CDR3 sequence: CARSPGDPQSR.

This clonotype appeared a few times. The chain couples TRBV20-1 to TRBJ2-7, with a tentative D call TRBD1 (5 bases). V was pared by 3 bases and J by 6 bases, with 15 bases between. This CDR3 region has 13 residues. Germline V gene sequence: CDR1 DFQATT, CDR2 SNEGSKA (reference sequence). CDR3 nucleotides: TGCAGTGCTAGTCCTATGGCAGGGCGCGAGCAGTACTTC. Translating gives CSASPMAGREQYF.

This clonotype was found many times. The chain uses TRBV28 and TRBJ2-5; D call uncertain. This CDR3 is 14 amino acids long. The germline V gene has CDR1 MDHEN and CDR2 SYDVKM. Between the trimmed V and J ends, which lost 6 bases and 4 bases, there was a span of 15 bases. The CDR3 DNA reads TGTGCCAGCAGCCACCCCAGGAGCGCAGAGACCCAGTACTTC. Residues: CASSHPRSAETQYF.

This clonotype was observed at least ten times. J is TRBJ2-7 and V is TRBV4-1; 9 bases agree with TRBD1. Per germline, CDR1 MGHRA and CDR2 YSYEKL. The CDR3 is made up of 16 amino acids. The trim removed 0 bases at V and 5 bases at J, leaving 8 bases unmatched. The CDR3 DNA sequence: TGCGCCAGCAGCCAAGATCGCACAGGGGGCTGGAACGAGCAGTACTTC. This translates into CASSQDRTGGWNEQYF.

This clonotype was observed a few times. The chain links TRBV20-1 to TRBJ2-1; the D call may be TRBD1 or TRBD2 (5 bases each). Germline V gene data show CDR1 as DFQATT and CDR2 as SNEGSKA (reference sequence). V dropped 5 bases and J dropped 3 bases, with 17 bases sitting between them. This CDR3 spans 15 amino acids. The CDR3 reads CSAPTGTANYNEQFF. The CDR3 DNA sequence: TGCAGTGCTCCGACCGGGACCGCCAACTACAATGAGCAGTTCTTC.

The V and J genes are TRBV10-3 and TRBJ1-6, with TRBD1 as a possible D gene (5 bases). CDR1 ENHRY and CDR2 SYGVKD come from the germline V gene. This CDR3 contains 13 residues. With 7 bases removed from V and 9 bases from J, the gap between germline ends came to 13 bases. The CDR3 reads CAITEGGTSPLHF. CDR3 sequence (DNA): TGTGCCATCACCGAGGGAGGGACTTCACCCCTCCACTTT.

This chain connects TRBV6-1 to TRBJ2-5; 10 bases align to TRBD1. The CDR3 has 15 amino acids. With 5 bases clipped from V and 5 bases from J, the junction kept 8 bases outside the gene matches. The V gene's germline CDR1 is MNHNS and CDR2 SASEGT. CDR3 coding DNA: TGTGCCAGCAGTACGACAGGGGGCATTGGCGAGACCCAGTACTTC. Its protein is CASSTTGGIGETQYF.

V is TRBV5-1 and J is TRBJ2-2, with D possibly matching TRBD2 (5 bases). The germline V gene encodes CDR1 SGHRS and CDR2 YFSETQ. This CDR3 spans 15 amino acids. V lost 1 base to trimming and J lost 2 bases, with 9 bases between them. The CDR3 nucleotides read TGCGCCAGCAGCTTGTCTAGCAGAAACACCGGGGAGCTGTTTTTT. The encoded protein is CASSLSSRNTGELFF.

Ten or more counts support this clonotype. CDR3: CASSQDPRQPQHF. CDR3 nucleotide sequence: TGTGCCAGCAGCCAAGATCCACGACAGCCCCAGCATTTT. This chain uses TRBV3-1 with TRBJ1-5; D gene ambiguous. In germline, CDR1 is LGHDT, CDR2 YNNKEL (reference sequence). V lost 0 bases and J 7 bases, leaving 7 bases between the germline ends. This CDR3 region has 13 residues.